A single T cell receptor (beta chain) is shown here with its context. This sample was taken from a study of CD8+ T cells in alopecia areata. The authors extracted RNA and reverse transcribed it into cDNA as the sequencing template. Profiling relied on immunoSEQ multiplex PCR, and the TCRdb table lists in-frame clones only, not all of them. The top ten hold roughly 0.67% of the sample, which has fewer than 250,000 clones, approximately 56% seen once. This CDR3 contains 16 residues. The V segment lost 4 bases and the J segment 5 bases; nucleotides outside the gene matches: 12. Looked up from germline, CDR1 is PRHDT and CDR2 is FYEKMQ (reference sequence). Noted treatment: oral pan-JAK inhibitor, 5-10 mg twice daily. Sampling of alopecia areata patients yielded lesional scalp punch biopsies as well as peripheral blood.

This TCR came from a human donor with alopecia areata. Sequenced material: CD4+ T cells sorted from blood, taken at week 4, from a patient treated with tofacitinib. The chain couples TRBV13 to TRBJ2-7, with 9 bases identical to TRBD1. Here the CDR3 DNA reads TGTGCCAGCAGCTATAACACAGGGGGCGAGCTCGACGAGCAGTACTTC. This encodes CASSYNTGGELDEQYF.